This passage covers 21 T cell receptor beta chains from one sample sequenced in a study of shared clonotypes between healthy human individuals. Clones were sequenced by immunoSEQ multiplex PCR, and TCRdb holds only the in-frame ones, with some missing. The table lists hundreds of thousands of clones, 97% of them singletons, with 0.057% in the top ten. The sample comprised naive CD4+ T cells sorted from blood. Subset given: CD45RA+ positively selected. The receptors shown here come from a woman aged 25 to 45 in good health.

This clone is a singleton in its sample. The V and J genes are TRBV5-1 and TRBJ1-2; D is undetermined. With 4 bases removed from V and 7 bases from J, the gap between germline ends came to 11 bases. Germline-derived CDR1 and CDR2 are SGHRS and YFSETQ. The CDR3 loop spans 12 amino acids. The CDR3 sequence is CASSGTQAGYTF. The CDR3 DNA reads as TGCGCCAGCAGCGGTACCCAAGCTGGCTACACCTTC.

V usage is TRBV7-3 and J usage is TRBJ2-5; TRBD2 matches 8 bases. V was clipped by 1 base and J by 5 bases; unmatched bases: 9. CDR1 SGHTA and CDR2 FQGTGA come from the germline V gene. The CDR3 covers 16 residues. The CDR3 nucleotides read TGTGCCAGCAGCTTAATGGGACTAGGGGGGCTTGAGACCCAGTACTTC. Translation gives CASSLMGLGGLETQYF.

This chain connects TRBV7-9 to TRBJ2-5; 7 nucleotides line up with TRBD1. Germline values: CDR1 SEHNR, CDR2 FQNEAQ (reference sequence). Trimming cost V 2 bases and J 4 bases; bases outside gene matches: 7. The CDR3 extends over 15 amino acids. The CDR3 DNA reads TGTGCCAGCAGCTTATACTCGGCAGGGGGAGAGACCCAGTACTTC. As protein: CASSLYSAGGETQYF.

V and J are TRBV5-5 and TRBJ2-7; D gene ambiguous. The CDR3 is 13 amino acids. Germline lookup yields CDR1 SGHKS and CDR2 YYEKEE (reference sequence). V lost 2 bases and J 3 bases, leaving 9 bases between the germline ends. The CDR3 region has the DNA TGTGCCAGCAGCTTTGCTCCCCACTACGAGCAGTACTTC. It codes for CASSFAPHYEQYF. Complete variable domain (other parts from reference TRBV5-5 and TRBJ2-7): DAGVTQSPTHLIKTRGQQVTLRCSPISGHKSVSWYQQVLGQGPQFIFQYYEKEERGRGNFPDRFSARQFPNYSSELNVNALLLGDSALYLCASSFAPHYEQYFGPGTRLTVT.

The table lists this clone with a count of one. The V and J genes are TRBV29-1 and TRBJ1-1; D perhaps matches TRBD1 (6 bases). There are 14 residues in the CDR3. Germline V gives CDR1 SQVTM, CDR2 ANQGSEA. Between the trimmed V and J ends, which lost 5 bases and 0 bases, there was a span of 13 bases. Here the CDR3 DNA reads TGCAGCGTTAGATCCAGGGGTCTGAACACTGAAGCTTTCTTT. It yields the protein CSVRSRGLNTEAFF.

The gene calls are TRBV28 and TRBJ1-4; TRBD1 agrees at 7 bases. The CDR3 has 16 amino acids. V lost 8 bases and J lost 13; bases outside the gene matches: 22. Germline assignment: CDR1 MDHEN and CDR2 SYDVKM. The CDR3 bases are TGTGCCAGCTTGCGTGGGGGAACAACAGGGGAATCGCGACTGTTTTTT. Protein product: CASLRGGTTGESRLFF.

V usage is TRBV11-2 and J usage is TRBJ2-1; the match to TRBD2 covers 13 bases. Germline V gene sequence: CDR1 SGHAT, CDR2 FQNNGV. V shed 5 bases, J shed 5 bases, and the junction held 3 bases outside the gene matches. The CDR3 runs 15 residues. The CDR3 loop reads CASSILAGGNNEQFF. The DNA for the CDR3 is TGTGCCAGCAGCATACTAGCGGGAGGGAACAATGAGCAGTTCTTC.

The chain couples TRBV10-3 to TRBJ1-2; weak D call: TRBD1 (5 bases). Germline V gives CDR1 ENHRY, CDR2 SYGVKD. Trimming removed 2 bases at V and 5 bases at J, with 15 bases between. The CDR3 runs to 15 residues. The DNA of the CDR3 is TGTGCCATCAGTGAGGCCTCCGGGACGGCTTATGGCTACACCTTC. Translated, it gives CAISEASGTAYGYTF.

The chain has TRBV5-6 and TRBJ2-3; maybe TRBD1 (5 bases). Trimming took 4 bases from V and 4 from J, leaving 7 bases between them. Germline CDR1 and CDR2: SGHDT and YYEEEE. This CDR3 spans 12 amino acids. The CDR3 sequence: CASSDSSDTQYF. The DNA of the CDR3 is TGTGCCAGCAGCGACAGCTCAGATACGCAGTATTTT.

This chain joins TRBV10-3 and TRBJ1-2; TRBD1 is a possible D gene (5 bases). The CDR3 is 15 residues long. V was shortened by 9 bases and J by 3 bases, with 20 bases between the two germline ends. The germline V gene encodes CDR1 ENHRY and CDR2 SYGVKD. The CDR3 reads CAIHFEGQEDYGYTF. CDR3 coding DNA: TGTGCCATACACTTCGAGGGGCAGGAGGACTATGGCTACACCTTC.

This chain links TRBV5-1 with TRBJ2-6, with 8 bases fitting TRBD1. V lost 3 bases and J lost 2; bases outside the gene matches: 4. CDR1 SGHRS and CDR2 YFSETQ come from the germline V gene. CDR3 length equals 16 residues. CDR3 bases: TGCGCCAGCAGCTCCCAGGGGGCTACTGGGGCCAACGTCCTGACTTTC. Its translation is CASSSQGATGANVLTF.

The chain links TRBV6-6 to TRBJ1-2, with 7 bases matching TRBD1. CDR1 is MNHNY and CDR2 is SVGAGI in the germline V gene (reference sequence). The CDR3 is 14 residues long. The V segment lost 5 bases and the J segment 4 bases; nucleotides outside the gene matches: 7. As DNA, the CDR3 is TGTGCCAGCAGTCCGACAGGGAGGACCTATGGCTACACCTTC. It encodes CASSPTGRTYGYTF.

V gene TRBV5-3 combines with J gene TRBJ2-3, with 7 nucleotides matching TRBD2. TRBV5-3 counts as an open reading frame of uncertain function. With 10 bases clipped from V and 2 bases from J, the junction kept 7 bases outside the gene matches. The CDR3 length is 13 residues. CDR3: CADHGLVTDTQYF. CDR3 DNA: TGTGCCGACCACGGACTAGTCACAGATACGCAGTATTTT.

This chain uses TRBV2 with TRBJ2-3; no clear D gene. CDR3 length equals 15 residues. Trimming pared 10 bases from V and 0 bases from J, leaving 17 bases between. Germline loops: CDR1 SNHLY, CDR2 FYNNEI. This CDR3 reads CATRKPGSSTDTQYF. CDR3 in DNA: TGTGCCACCAGAAAGCCGGGCAGTAGCACAGATACGCAGTATTTT.

The V gene is TRBV7-9, the J gene TRBJ2-1, with D possibly TRBD2 on 6 matching bases. CDR3 length: 15 amino acids. Trimming removed 10 bases from V and 4 bases from J, with 20 bases in between. Germline V gives CDR1 SEHNR, CDR2 FQNEAQ (reference sequence). CDR3 region: CATHPPDRGYNEQFF. The CDR3 DNA follows: TGTGCCACCCACCCTCCCGACCGGGGGTACAATGAGCAGTTCTTC.

This clone appeared once. This chain links TRBV2 with TRBJ1-4; 7 nucleotides line up with TRBD1. In germline, CDR1 is SNHLY, CDR2 FYNNEI. V shed 7 bases and J 5 bases; nucleotides not matched to a gene: 4. CDR3 size: 13 residues. CDR3 residues: CASTGTENEKLFF. In DNA, the CDR3 is TGTGCCAGCACCGGGACAGAGAATGAAAAACTGTTTTTT.

The chain has TRBV2 and TRBJ2-5; tentative D call: TRBD1 (6 bases). The CDR3 totals 15 residues. The V gene's germline CDR1 is SNHLY and CDR2 FYNNEI. Trimming cost V 5 bases and J 3 bases, with 16 bases left between them. The chain's CDR3 is CASSHFWTAKETQYF. The DNA of the CDR3 is TGTGCCAGCAGTCATTTCTGGACAGCGAAAGAGACCCAGTACTTC.

The chain recombines TRBV19 with TRBJ2-6, with D possibly TRBD1 on 5 matching bases. Per germline, CDR1 LNHDA and CDR2 SQIVND (reference sequence). V lost 7 bases and J lost 1, with 14 bases in between. The CDR3 has 16 residues. The CDR3 spells CASTPTGRSGANVLTF. In DNA, the CDR3 is TGTGCCAGTACTCCCACAGGCCGGTCTGGGGCCAACGTCCTGACTTTC.

CDR3 bases: TGTGCCAGCAGTGGACTCCTCCCTGCAACTAATGAAAAACTGTTTTTT. Translating it yields CASSGLLPATNEKLFF. V gene TRBV28 combines with J gene TRBJ1-4, with D unresolved. Per germline, CDR1 MDHEN and CDR2 SYDVKM. This CDR3 spans 16 amino acids. V was pared by 5 bases and J by 0 bases, with 13 bases between.

The genes are TRBV30 and TRBJ2-1; a possible D gene is TRBD2 (6 bases). The CDR3 is 15 amino acids. V dropped 4 bases and J dropped 1 base, with 14 bases sitting between them. The V gene's germline CDR1 is GTSNPN and CDR2 SVGIG (reference sequence). Here the CDR3 reads CAWIDSGRSYNEQFF. The CDR3 nucleotides are TGTGCCTGGATCGATAGCGGCAGATCCTACAATGAGCAGTTCTTC.

The rearrangement uses TRBV18 and TRBJ2-7, with D maybe TRBD2 (5 bases). Trimming stripped 3 bases from V and 1 base from J, with 10 bases between. The CDR3 contains 14 residues. Germline assignment: CDR1 KGHSH and CDR2 LQKENI. The CDR3 loop is CASSPTRDSYEQYF. The CDR3 nucleotides are TGTGCCAGCTCACCGACGAGGGATTCCTACGAGCAGTACTTC. The entire variable domain, with the rest obtained from reference TRBV18 and TRBJ2-7, is as follows: NAGVMQNPRHLVRRRGQEARLRCSPMKGHSHVYWYRQLPEEGLKFMVYLQKENIIDESGMPKERFSAEFPKEGPSILRIQQVVRGDSAAYFCASSPTRDSYEQYFGPGTRLTVT.